Listed here are 18 T cell receptor beta chains from one sample, sequenced in a study of CD8 T cells in Susac syndrome. An input of about 0.5 to 1 ug of RNA was subjected to reverse transcription using random hexamers. MiXCR, applied by TCRdb to the immunoSEQ multiplex PCR reads, yields one record per CDR3 protein. The table lists about 300,000 distinct CDR3 sequences, roughly 85% of them singletons. Sequenced input: CD8+ T cells from PBMCs. These receptors were collected from a human donor with multiple sclerosis.

The chain links TRBV15 to TRBJ1-1; TRBD1 might be the D (5 bases). In germline, CDR1 is LNHNV, CDR2 YYDKDF (reference sequence). The CDR3 extends over 13 amino acids. Trimming stripped 5 bases from V and 8 bases from J, with 15 bases between. The CDR3 sequence is CATSRIGAFEAFF. The CDR3 region has the DNA TGTGCCACCAGCCGTATTGGGGCATTCGAAGCTTTCTTT.

This rearrangement joins TRBV5-8 to TRBJ1-1, with unresolved D. V lost 4 bases and J 2 bases, leaving 24 bases between the germline ends. From germline, CDR1 is SGHTS and CDR2 YDEGEE. The CDR3 is 18 residues long. The CDR3 region has the DNA TGTGCCAGCAGCGTAAGGACTAGCGGGAGTGGCCCCAACACTGAAGCTTTCTTT. Residues: CASSVRTSGSGPNTEAFF.

The chain links TRBV20-1 to TRBJ2-3; D not certain. V was shortened by 6 bases and J by 8 bases, with 18 bases between the two germline ends. CDR1 is DFQATT and CDR2 is SNEGSKA in the germline V gene (reference sequence). The CDR3 contains 13 residues. The CDR3 spells CSALEILSGTQYF. The CDR3 coding sequence is TGCAGTGCCCTGGAAATCTTATCGGGTACGCAGTATTTT.

This rearrangement joins TRBV5-6 to TRBJ2-1; 15 bases align to TRBD2. Germline V gene lookup returns CDR1 SGHDT and CDR2 YYEEEE. After removal of 7 bases from V and 10 bases from J, the junction contained 6 bases not matched to a gene. This CDR3 spans 14 amino acids. The CDR3 region has the DNA TGTGCCAGCTGCTGGGGACTAGCGGGAGGCGAGCAGTTCTTC. It specifies CASCWGLAGGEQFF. The complete variable domain, with remaining parts taken from reference TRBV5-6 and TRBJ2-1, reads DAGVTQSPTHLIKTRGQQVTLRCSPKSGHDTVSWYQQALGQGPQFIFQYYEEEERQRGNFPDRFSGHQFPNYSSELNVNALLLGDSALYLCASCWGLAGGEQFFGPGTRLTVL.

This clonotype came up a few times. V is TRBV7-9 and J is TRBJ1-2; 10 positions match TRBD1. In germline, CDR1 is SEHNR, CDR2 FQNEAQ (reference sequence). The J segment lost 3 bases and the V segment lost 6 bases, leaving 10 bases of the junction unmatched. The CDR3 has 16 residues. CDR3 sequence: CASREWGTGEHYGYTF. CDR3 nucleotides: TGTGCCAGCAGAGAGTGGGGGACAGGGGAGCACTATGGCTACACCTTC. Full variable domain (outside the CDR3, taken from reference TRBV7-9 and TRBJ1-2): DTGVSQNPRHKITKRGQNVTFRCDPISEHNRLYWYRQTLGQGPEFLTYFQNEAQLEKSRLLSDRFSAERPKGSFSTLEIQRTEQGDSAMYLCASREWGTGEHYGYTFGSGTRLTVV.

The J gene is TRBJ2-7, the V gene TRBV27; D possibly corresponds to TRBD1 (6 bases). Germline V lookup: CDR1 MNHEY, CDR2 SMNVEV (reference sequence). V shed 1 base and J shed 2 bases, with 9 bases lying between them. The CDR3 sequence is 14 residues long. CDR3 nucleotides: TGTGCCAGCAGTTTATTCGAGGGGGCCTACGAGCAGTACTTC. Translation: CASSLFEGAYEQYF.

This clonotype was detected a few times. V gene TRBV9 combines with J gene TRBJ2-1, with D possibly matching TRBD2 (5 bases). V was pared by 6 bases and J by 1 base, with 8 bases between. The germline V gene has CDR1 SGDLS and CDR2 YYNGEE. This CDR3 is built from 13 residues. The CDR3 sequence is CASTGESYNEQFF. The CDR3 DNA reads TGTGCCAGCACTGGGGAGTCCTACAATGAGCAGTTCTTC.

This rearrangement joins TRBV27 to TRBJ2-3; D gene ambiguous. The germline CDR1 and CDR2 sequences are MNHEY and SMNVEV (reference sequence). There are 11 residues in the CDR3. V lost 5 bases and J 8 bases, leaving 8 bases between the germline ends. The CDR3 DNA reads as TGTGCCAGCAGTCCCGGCCTTACGCAGTATTTT. Protein sequence: CASSPGLTQYF.

Written as DNA, the CDR3 is TGCAGTGCTAGGGGGGTGGACAGGAGCTCCTACGAGCAGTACTTC. It encodes CSARGVDRSSYEQYF. The rearrangement joins TRBV20-1 to TRBJ2-7; 7 nucleotides line up with TRBD1. The CDR3 spans 15 residues. J gave up 0 bases and V 3 bases, and 8 bases lay outside the gene matches. Germline V gene data show CDR1 as DFQATT and CDR2 as SNEGSKA (reference sequence).

V usage is TRBV14 and J usage is TRBJ2-3; D possibly uses TRBD1 or TRBD2 (6 bases each). Trimming removed 0 bases at V and 2 bases at J, with 18 bases between. The CDR3 sequence is 18 residues long. Per germline, CDR1 SGHDN and CDR2 FVKESK. The CDR3 sequence: CASSQETFRGLVTDTQYF. In DNA, the CDR3 is TGTGCCAGCAGCCAAGAGACTTTTCGGGGGCTAGTCACAGATACGCAGTATTTT.

This clonotype showed up just once. The chain has TRBV28 and TRBJ2-7; D is unclear. The germline gives CDR1 MDHEN, CDR2 SYDVKM. The CDR3 spans 13 residues. With 3 bases removed from V and 6 bases from J, the gap between germline ends came to 12 bases. The CDR3 DNA is TGTGCCAGCAGTTTGATTCGAAGCTCCGAGCAGTACTTC. It encodes CASSLIRSSEQYF.

V and J are TRBV4-2 and TRBJ1-2; D uncertain. This CDR3 region has 15 residues. Trimming cost V 5 bases and J 8 bases, with 21 bases left between them. Germline V gives CDR1 LGHNA, CDR2 YNFKEQ. The CDR3, as DNA: TGTGCCAGCAGCTACCCCCAATCGGGCCTCGAGGGCTACACCTTC. Translating gives CASSYPQSGLEGYTF.

The chain combines TRBV4-1 with TRBJ2-7; D perhaps matches TRBD1 (7 bases). CDR3 size: 14 residues. The germline CDR1 and CDR2 sequences are MGHRA and YSYEKL. The V and J ends lost 0 bases and 6 bases respectively, with 12 bases between them. The CDR3 sequence is CASSQDRGDPEQYF. The CDR3 bases are TGCGCCAGCAGCCAAGACAGGGGGGACCCCGAGCAGTACTTC.

The chain links TRBV20-1 to TRBJ2-7; TRBD2 might be the D (6 bases). V lost 1 base, J lost 3 bases, and 13 bases lay in between. The CDR3 consists of 14 residues. CDR1 and CDR2 (germline): DFQATT, SNEGSKA (reference sequence). The CDR3 sequence is CSARVGDSNYEQYF. The CDR3 DNA reads TGCAGTGCTAGAGTCGGGGACTCCAACTACGAGCAGTACTTC.

This chain joins TRBV6-5 and TRBJ1-1, with TRBD1 as a possible D gene (5 bases). V gave up 3 bases and J gave up 1 base, with 18 bases separating them. Looked up from germline, CDR1 is MNHEY and CDR2 is SVGAGI. This CDR3 is built from 17 residues. This CDR3 is CASSYYSLGPSNTEAFF. Here the CDR3 DNA reads TGTGCCAGCAGTTATTACTCCCTGGGACCGTCGAACACTGAAGCTTTCTTT.

This clonotype has more than one count but fewer than ten. The gene calls are TRBV5-6 and TRBJ2-7; D perhaps matches TRBD2 (7 bases). V was trimmed by 1 base and J by 3 bases, leaving 14 bases between them. This CDR3 comprises 15 residues. CDR1 and CDR2 from the germline V gene are SGHDT and YYEEEE. CDR3 in amino acids: CASSLRGDMIYEQYF. CDR3 nucleotides: TGTGCCAGCAGCTTGCGGGGGGACATGATCTACGAGCAGTACTTC.

The V call is TRBV27, the J call TRBJ2-1, with 13 bases matching TRBD2. This CDR3 contains 16 residues. CDR1 MNHEY and CDR2 SMNVEV come from the germline V gene (reference sequence). Trimming took 10 bases from V and 3 from J; bases not matched to a gene: 9. CDR3 bases: TGTGCCACCACGGGGGGGACTAGCGGGGTCTACAATGAGCAGTTCTTC. Translated: CATTGGTSGVYNEQFF.

The genes are TRBV7-9 and TRBJ2-6; unclear D gene. V dropped 5 bases and J dropped 9 bases, with 11 bases sitting between them. This CDR3 is 13 amino acids long. Germline CDR1 reads SEHNR; CDR2 reads FQNEAQ (reference sequence). The CDR3 reads CASSLLSVNVLTF. In DNA form, the CDR3 reads TGTGCCAGCAGCCTTCTTAGTGTCAACGTCCTGACTTTC.